Shown below are 27 T cell receptor beta chains from a single sample sequenced in a study of graft-versus-host responses after intestinal transplantation. Sequencing was performed with immunoSEQ multiplex PCR; in TCRdb, only in-frame clones are kept and a portion is missing. This table holds tens of thousands of clones, roughly 90% found once. The sample in question was PBMCs, obtained 98 days after intestinal transplantation. The receptor set was obtained from a human patient who received an intestinal transplant, so some T cells may come from the graft donor.

This rearrangement joins TRBV27 to TRBJ2-1; D is perhaps TRBD2 (5 bases). The CDR3 sequence is 13 residues long. Trimming shortened V by 6 bases and J by 4 bases, and 10 bases separated the two germline ends. Germline V gives CDR1 MNHEY, CDR2 SMNVEV (reference sequence). DNA for the CDR3: TGTGCCAGCAGCACCGGGGAATACAATGAGCAGTTCTTC. Translated, it gives CASSTGEYNEQFF.

Only a few counts were recorded for this clone. The chain carries TRBV10-3 and TRBJ2-1; TRBD1 matches 7 bases. Germline trimming cut 3 bases from V and 5 bases from J; bases unmatched to any gene: 1. Germline-derived CDR1 and CDR2 are ENHRY and SYGVKD. The CDR3 runs to 13 residues. The CDR3 is CAISEGQDNEQFF. In DNA form, the CDR3 reads TGTGCCATCAGTGAAGGACAGGACAATGAGCAGTTCTTC.

The count of this clone is one. The V and J genes are TRBV28 and TRBJ1-3; no clear D. This CDR3 has 14 residues. Germline CDR1 MDHEN, CDR2 SYDVKM. Trimming cost V 8 bases and J 0 bases, with 11 bases left between them. In nucleotides, the CDR3 is TGTGCCAGCGGTTACCTGCGCTCTGGAAACACCATATATTTT. This codes for CASGYLRSGNTIYF.

The rearrangement joins TRBV6-1 to TRBJ1-3; D is ambiguous. The length of the CDR3 is 13 residues. V was trimmed by 7 bases and J by 3 bases, leaving 10 bases between them. Germline lookup yields CDR1 MNHNS and CDR2 SASEGT. This CDR3 is CASTSYNGNTIYF. For the CDR3, the DNA is TGTGCCAGCACCAGTTATAATGGAAACACCATATATTTT.

The V call is TRBV19, the J call TRBJ2-5; TRBD2 matches at 7 bases. The V gene end was trimmed by 5 bases and the J gene end by 4 bases; junction bases not matched to a gene: 4. Germline CDR1 reads LNHDA; CDR2 reads SQIVND (reference sequence). The CDR3 has 13 residues. The CDR3 DNA sequence: TGTGCCAGTAGTTGGGCTAGCGGAGAGACCCAGTACTTC. Encoded protein: CASSWASGETQYF.

The chain couples TRBV19 to TRBJ2-3, with TRBD2 matching over 8 bases. Germline V gives CDR1 LNHDA, CDR2 SQIVND (reference sequence). Trimming removed 3 bases from V and 6 bases from J; junction bases left unmatched: 5. The CDR3 contains 14 residues. The CDR3, as DNA: TGTGCCAGTAGTATGGGAACGGGGGGGGATACGCAGTATTTT. It specifies CASSMGTGGDTQYF.

The genes are TRBV19 and TRBJ1-5, with no clear D. Trimming cost V 3 bases and J 1 base, with 4 bases left between them. Per germline, CDR1 LNHDA and CDR2 SQIVND (reference sequence). The CDR3 covers 13 residues. The CDR3 sequence is CASSMGSNQPQHF. The CDR3 DNA follows: TGTGCCAGTAGTATGGGAAGCAATCAGCCCCAGCATTTT.

The chain is built from TRBV4-1 and TRBJ1-5, with TRBD1 identical over 7 bases. With V trimmed by 1 base and J by 6 bases, 3 bases remained unmatched. This CDR3 is 14 amino acids long. The V gene's germline CDR1 is MGHRA and CDR2 YSYEKL. The CDR3 region is CASSQGQGGQPQHF. The DNA for the CDR3 is TGCGCCAGCAGCCAAGGACAGGGCGGTCAGCCCCAGCATTTT.

CDR3 amino acids: CASSRPTVEGHQPQHF. CDR3 nucleotides: TGTGCCAGCAGTCGCCCAACGGTGGAGGGCCATCAGCCCCAGCATTTT. The V and J genes are TRBV7-3 and TRBJ1-5; D is unclear. Germline CDR1 SGHTA, CDR2 FQGTGA. Trimming cost V 6 bases and J 5 bases, with 20 bases left between them. The CDR3 contains 16 residues.

The chain joins TRBV11-2 to TRBJ2-7, with D unclear. Trimming removed 2 bases at V and 6 bases at J, with 11 bases between. CDR1 and CDR2 from the germline V gene are SGHAT and FQNNGV. CDR3 size: 13 residues. CDR3 loop: CASSLIVRREQYF. The CDR3 nucleotides are TGTGCCAGCAGCTTAATTGTCCGTCGCGAGCAGTACTTC.

The chain recombines TRBV6-5 with TRBJ2-7, with 10 bases lining up with TRBD1. This CDR3 is 15 amino acids long. Germline V lookup: CDR1 MNHEY, CDR2 SVGAGI. The J segment lost 2 bases and the V segment lost 7 bases, leaving 8 bases of the junction unmatched. The CDR3, as DNA: TGTGCCAGCACCCTTGGACAGGGGGGACCCTACGAGCAGTACTTC. The encoded protein is CASTLGQGGPYEQYF.

The rearrangement uses TRBV9 and TRBJ1-1; D perhaps matches TRBD1 (5 bases). Germline V gene data show CDR1 as SGDLS and CDR2 as YYNGEE. V was clipped by 0 bases and J by 2 bases, with 11 bases between them. This CDR3 is built from 15 residues. In DNA, the CDR3 is TGTGCCAGCAGCGTAGGCGGGGACCCCAACACTGAAGCTTTCTTT. Translating it yields CASSVGGDPNTEAFF.

This chain connects TRBV28 to TRBJ2-5; TRBD2 aligns across 7 bases. Germline loops: CDR1 MDHEN, CDR2 SYDVKM. The V gene end was trimmed by 8 bases and the J gene end by 4 bases; junction bases not matched to a gene: 13. The CDR3 length is 15 residues. In DNA, the CDR3 is TGTGCCAGCTCCAAGGTGGGGGGGGTTGGAGAGACCCAGTACTTC. It translates to CASSKVGGVGETQYF.

This clone was picked up one time. V and J are TRBV2 and TRBJ2-3, with D possibly being TRBD2 (5 bases). Trimming left V 2 bases short and J 1 base short, with 16 bases between. Germline values: CDR1 SNHLY, CDR2 FYNNEI. The CDR3 has 17 residues. The CDR3 bases are TGTGCCAGCAGTGAATACGACTACCCAGAGGGCACAGATACGCAGTATTTT. Its protein is CASSEYDYPEGTDTQYF.

V gene TRBV5-1 combines with J gene TRBJ2-2; 9 bases line up with TRBD2. V shed 5 bases, J shed 0 bases, and the junction held 8 bases outside the gene matches. The CDR3 covers 17 residues. In germline, CDR1 is SGHRS, CDR2 YFSETQ. As DNA, the CDR3 is TGCGCCAGCAGTTCCAGACTAGCGGTGTCGAACACCGGGGAGCTGTTTTTT. Its translation: CASSSRLAVSNTGELFF.

The V call is TRBV7-3, the J call TRBJ2-1; either TRBD1 or TRBD2 may fit D (5 bases each). V was pared by 8 bases and J by 5 bases, with 19 bases between. In germline, CDR1 is SGHTA, CDR2 FQGTGA. The CDR3 has 15 amino acids. The CDR3 reads CASSSRDEPDNEQFF. CDR3 sequence (DNA): TGTGCCAGCTCGAGCCGGGACGAGCCAGACAATGAGCAGTTCTTC.

This clone was seen once. The V call is TRBV5-1, the J call TRBJ2-3, with 10 bases lining up with TRBD1. This CDR3 is 15 amino acids long. The germline gives CDR1 SGHRS, CDR2 YFSETQ. Unmatched junction bases numbered 2, after V lost 0 bases and J lost 4 bases. The CDR3 is CASSLGDRGADTQYF. For the CDR3, the DNA is TGCGCCAGCAGCTTGGGGGACAGGGGCGCAGATACGCAGTATTTT.

The chain recombines TRBV2 with TRBJ2-7; 12 bases map to TRBD2. CDR1 is SNHLY and CDR2 is FYNNEI in the germline V gene. The CDR3 runs to 14 residues. Losses at the gene ends were 4 bases for V and 6 bases for J; bases not matched to a gene: 4. This CDR3 is CASSVLAGGVEQYF. For the CDR3, the DNA is TGTGCCAGCAGTGTGCTAGCGGGGGGGGTCGAGCAGTACTTC.

This chain's CDR3 is CASSPGVATGNEQFF. CDR3 nucleotide sequence: TGTGCCAGCAGCCCCGGGGTAGCCACCGGGAATGAGCAGTTCTTC. The chain recombines TRBV7-8 with TRBJ2-1; D is possibly TRBD2 (5 bases). Germline V gives CDR1 SGHVS, CDR2 FQNEAQ. The CDR3 is 15 amino acids. Trimming removed 5 bases at V and 7 bases at J, with 18 bases between.

V and J are TRBV19 and TRBJ1-2; D perhaps matches TRBD1 (6 bases). The CDR3 runs 14 residues. V shed 3 bases and J shed 2 bases, with 10 bases lying between them. Germline-derived CDR1 and CDR2 are LNHDA and SQIVND (reference sequence). This CDR3 reads CASSMRQVNYGYTF. CDR3 sequence (DNA): TGTGCCAGTAGTATGAGACAGGTGAACTATGGCTACACCTTC.

The chain couples TRBV28 to TRBJ1-2, with unresolved D. V was trimmed by 8 bases and J by 3 bases, leaving 19 bases between them. This CDR3 contains 15 residues. CDR1 is MDHEN and CDR2 is SYDVKM in the germline V gene. The DNA of the CDR3 is TGTGCCAGCTCCAAAACCCCAGTTGGACACTATGGCTACACCTTC. It is translated as CASSKTPVGHYGYTF.

This clone appeared a single time. The chain combines TRBV4-2 with TRBJ2-7; no reliable D call. This CDR3 contains 12 residues. Germline CDR1 LGHNA, CDR2 YNFKEQ. V was shortened by 0 bases and J by 4 bases, with 4 bases between the two germline ends. Written as DNA, the CDR3 is TGTGCCAGCAGCCAAGAGGGGTACGAGCAGTACTTC. Translating it yields CASSQEGYEQYF.

The chain is built from TRBV27 and TRBJ2-7; D is possibly TRBD2 (6 bases). The CDR3 loop spans 15 amino acids. Germline loops: CDR1 MNHEY, CDR2 SMNVEV (reference sequence). V was shortened by 5 bases and J by 2 bases, with 16 bases between the two germline ends. CDR3 bases: TGTGCCAGCAGTCCACAACGGACTATTACCTACGAGCAGTACTTC. Its protein is CASSPQRTITYEQYF.

Only one count was recorded for this clone. The chain carries TRBV4-1 and TRBJ2-7, with D possibly TRBD2 on 5 matching bases. Looked up from germline, CDR1 is MGHRA and CDR2 is YSYEKL. This CDR3 comprises 13 residues. V lost 0 bases to trimming and J lost 3 bases, with 6 bases between them. The CDR3 coding sequence is TGCGCCAGCAGCCAAGAGGCGGGCTACGAGCAGTACTTC. The encoded protein is CASSQEAGYEQYF.

Concerning this clone: Within the sample, other DNA sequences also encode this same CDR3. The genes are TRBV25-1 and TRBJ1-2, with TRBD1 as a possible D gene (5 bases). V dropped 4 bases and J dropped 8 bases, with 11 bases sitting between them. Germline loops: CDR1 MGHDK, CDR2 SYGVNS. The CDR3 is 12 amino acids. The CDR3 sequence: CASSVTGGGYTF. The CDR3 DNA is TGTGCCAGCAGTGTTACCGGGGGGGGCTACACCTTC.

This clone was recorded only once. The chain recombines TRBV29-1 with TRBJ2-7; TRBD1 matches at 7 bases. The CDR3 runs 14 residues. Germline trimming cut 4 bases from V and 5 bases from J; bases unmatched to any gene: 11. CDR1 and CDR2 (germline): SQVTM, ANQGSEA. CDR3 sequence: CSVVKDRLSNEQYF. CDR3 nucleotides: TGCAGCGTTGTCAAGGACAGGCTGAGCAACGAGCAGTACTTC.

This chain connects TRBV7-2 to TRBJ2-1; possible D gene TRBD2, 6 bases. CDR3 size: 15 residues. V gave up 6 bases and J gave up 0 bases, with 12 bases separating them. Germline V gives CDR1 SGHTA, CDR2 FQGNSA. For the CDR3, the DNA is TGTGCCAGCAGTCATCGACTAGACTCCTACAATGAGCAGTTCTTC. It translates to CASSHRLDSYNEQFF.